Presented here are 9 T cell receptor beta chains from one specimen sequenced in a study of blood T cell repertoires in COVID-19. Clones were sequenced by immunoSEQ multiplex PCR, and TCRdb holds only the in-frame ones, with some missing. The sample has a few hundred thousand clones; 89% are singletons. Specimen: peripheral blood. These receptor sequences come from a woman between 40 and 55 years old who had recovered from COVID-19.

CDR3 residues: CASSPMEGWTQYF. In nucleotides, the CDR3 is TGTGCCAGCAGTCCCATGGAGGGCTGGACCCAGTACTTC. The chain has TRBV12-3 or TRBV12-4 and TRBJ2-5; weak D call: TRBD2 (6 bases). V lost 5 bases, J lost 7 bases, and 14 bases lay in between. This CDR3 contains 13 residues.

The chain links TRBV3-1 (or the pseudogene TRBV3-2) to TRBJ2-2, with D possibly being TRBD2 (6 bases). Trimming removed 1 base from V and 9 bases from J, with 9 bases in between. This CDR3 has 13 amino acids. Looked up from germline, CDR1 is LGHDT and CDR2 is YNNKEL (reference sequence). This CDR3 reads CASSQVGTRELFF. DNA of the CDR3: TGTGCCAGCAGCCAAGTCGGGACTCGGGAGCTGTTTTTT.

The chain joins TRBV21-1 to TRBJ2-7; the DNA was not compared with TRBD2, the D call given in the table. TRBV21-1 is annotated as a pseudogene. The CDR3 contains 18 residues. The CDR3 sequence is CASTLAGETVVRPYEQYF. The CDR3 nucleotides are TGTGCCAGCACCCTAGCGGGAGAGACCGTCGTTCGCCCCTACGAGCAGTACTTC.

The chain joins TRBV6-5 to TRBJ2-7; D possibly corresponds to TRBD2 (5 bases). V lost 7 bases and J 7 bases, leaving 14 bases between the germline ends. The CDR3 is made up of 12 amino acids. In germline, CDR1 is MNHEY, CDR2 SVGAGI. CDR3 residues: CASIGLIGEQYF. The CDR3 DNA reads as TGTGCCAGCATCGGACTCATAGGGGAGCAGTACTTC.

CDR3 coding DNA: TGTGCCACCAGTGATTCCGGGACAGGGGTCCAAAACATTCAGTACTTC. Its translation is CATSDSGTGVQNIQYF. The J gene is TRBJ2-4, the V gene TRBV24-1; TRBD1 agrees at 10 bases. The junction had 5 bases not matched to a gene; V was cut back by 2 bases and J by 5 bases. The CDR3 runs to 16 residues. Per the germline V gene, CDR1 is KGHDR and CDR2 is SFDVKD.

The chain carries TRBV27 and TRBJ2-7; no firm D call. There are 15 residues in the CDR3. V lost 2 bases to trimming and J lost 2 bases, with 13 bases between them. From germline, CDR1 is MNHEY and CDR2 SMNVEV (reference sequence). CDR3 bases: TGTGCCAGCAGTTTAGGGTTGACTGCCCCCTACGAGCAGTACTTC. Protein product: CASSLGLTAPYEQYF.

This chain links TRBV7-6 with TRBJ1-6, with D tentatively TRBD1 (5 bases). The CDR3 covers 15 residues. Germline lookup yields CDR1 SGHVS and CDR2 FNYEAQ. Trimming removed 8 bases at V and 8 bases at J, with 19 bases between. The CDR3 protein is CASSLGEGLYSPLHF. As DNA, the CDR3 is TGTGCCAGCTCTTTGGGGGAGGGGTTGTATTCACCCCTCCACTTT. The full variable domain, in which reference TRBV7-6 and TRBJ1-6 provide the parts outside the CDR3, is GAGVSQSPRYKVTKRGQDVALRCDPISGHVSLYWYRQALGQGPEFLTYFNYEAQQDKSGLPNDRFSAERPEGSISTLTIQRTEQRDSAMYRCASSLGEGLYSPLHFGNGTRLTVT.

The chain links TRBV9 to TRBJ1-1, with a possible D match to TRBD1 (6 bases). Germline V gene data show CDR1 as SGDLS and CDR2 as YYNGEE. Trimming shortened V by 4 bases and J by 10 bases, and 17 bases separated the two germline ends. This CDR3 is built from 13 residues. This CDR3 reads CASSLTTGGIAFF. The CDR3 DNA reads TGTGCCAGCAGCCTCACGACAGGCGGTATAGCTTTCTTT.

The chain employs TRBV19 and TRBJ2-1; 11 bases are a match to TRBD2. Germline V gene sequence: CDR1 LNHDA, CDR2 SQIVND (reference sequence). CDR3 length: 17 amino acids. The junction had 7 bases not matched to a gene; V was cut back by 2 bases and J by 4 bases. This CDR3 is CASSIQTSGTFYNEQFF. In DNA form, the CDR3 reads TGTGCCAGTAGTATACAGACTAGCGGGACCTTTTACAATGAGCAGTTCTTC.